Below are 21 T cell receptor beta chains sequenced from a single sample in a study of Ad26.COV2.S vaccination and SARS-CoV-2 variants. The sample's treatment: over 15 received Ad26.COV2.S at low or high dose, single or two shots; 5 received placebo; per-sample allocation not given. Sampling took place 63 days after the first vaccine or placebo injection. Profiled with immunoSEQ multiplex PCR; TCRdb holds only in-frame clones, not every one. The sample has about 350,000 clones; around 88% are singletons. Material: peripheral blood, obtained in a trial of Ad26.COV2.S vaccine versus placebo. The receptors originated from a person between 18 and 65 years old who received the Ad26.COV2.S COVID-19 vaccine or a placebo.

This chain joins TRBV5-6 and TRBJ1-4; D is unresolved. The CDR3 totals 14 residues. V was trimmed by 0 bases and J by 8 bases, leaving 11 bases between them. Germline V CDR1 and CDR2: SGHDT, YYEEEE. CDR3 nucleotide sequence: TGTGCCAGCAGCTTGGGGCAGCCAGGAGAAAAACTGTTTTTT. The encoded protein is CASSLGQPGEKLFF.

The chain uses TRBV28 and TRBJ2-2; D is possibly TRBD2 (6 bases). CDR3 size: 15 residues. Germline V lookup: CDR1 MDHEN, CDR2 SYDVKM. Between the trimmed V and J ends, which lost 1 base and 0 bases, there was a span of 6 bases. The CDR3 is CASSLSGANTGELFF. The CDR3 bases are TGTGCCAGCAGTTTATCGGGGGCGAACACCGGGGAGCTGTTTTTT.

As concerns this clone: The junction differs from germline at one of its ends, possibly a read error. The chain joins TRBV18 to TRBJ2-5; 8 bases are a match to TRBD1. The CDR3 loop spans 16 amino acids. The germline CDR1 and CDR2 sequences are KGHSH and LQKENI. This CDR3 is CAGSPKLLQGVETQYF. In DNA, the CDR3 is TGTGCCGGCTCACCGAAGTTACTACAGGGGGTGGAGACCCAGTACTTC.

V is TRBV3-1 (or the pseudogene TRBV3-2) and J is TRBJ2-1; 7 bases are a match to TRBD1. Germline CDR1 is LGHDT and CDR2 is YNNKEL (reference sequence). The V segment lost 4 bases and the J segment 8 bases; nucleotides outside the gene matches: 2. The CDR3 has 12 amino acids. The CDR3 DNA is TGTGCCAGCAGCCGGGGACAGCATGAGCAGTTCTTC. Protein sequence: CASSRGQHEQFF.

The chain employs TRBV5-1 and TRBJ2-6; D remains unclear. Germline-derived CDR1 and CDR2 are SGHRS and YFSETQ. The CDR3 runs to 16 residues. V was shortened by 0 bases and J by 0 bases, with 7 bases between the two germline ends. The CDR3 loop reads CASSLARPSGANVLTF. Here the CDR3 DNA reads TGCGCCAGCAGCTTGGCCAGGCCCTCTGGGGCCAACGTCCTGACTTTC. The full variable domain, its missing parts supplied by reference TRBV5-1 and TRBJ2-6, is KAGVTQTPRYLIKTRGQQVTLSCSPISGHRSVSWYQQTPGQGLQFLFEYFSETQRNKGNFPGRFSGRQFSNSRSEMNVSTLELGDSALYLCASSLARPSGANVLTFGAGSRLTVL.

The chain links TRBV5-1 to TRBJ2-7, with 12 bases fitting TRBD2. CDR3 length: 17 amino acids. V was pared by 1 base and J by 1 base, with 6 bases of the junction left unmatched. The germline gives CDR1 SGHRS, CDR2 YFSETQ. The CDR3 loop reads CASSLRGLAGGSYEQYF. CDR3 sequence (DNA): TGCGCCAGCAGCTTGCGGGGACTAGCGGGTGGGTCCTACGAGCAGTACTTC.

V and J are TRBV7-2 and TRBJ2-7; no reliable D call. V was trimmed by 0 bases and J by 2 bases, leaving 8 bases between them. Germline V gene lookup returns CDR1 SGHTA and CDR2 FQGNSA. The CDR3 runs to 14 residues. CDR3 region: CASSLALDPYEQYF. The CDR3 DNA is TGTGCCAGCAGCTTAGCTCTCGACCCCTACGAGCAGTACTTC.

This clone turned up a few times. The rearrangement links TRBV7-2 to TRBJ2-7; 13 bases line up with TRBD2. Trimming removed 5 bases from V and 9 bases from J; junction bases left unmatched: 19. The germline V gene has CDR1 SGHTA and CDR2 FQGNSA. The CDR3 runs 18 residues. CDR3 bases: TGTGCCAGCAGCCTCGGGACTAGCGGGAACCGCATACCTACGGGGCAGTACTTC. Translating gives CASSLGTSGNRIPTGQYF.

The V gene is TRBV4-3, the J gene TRBJ1-1; the D gene is possibly TRBD1 (5 bases). The V end was cut by 1 base, the J end by 0 bases, with 12 bases between. The length of the CDR3 is 16 residues. Germline assignment: CDR1 LGHNA and CDR2 YSLEER. The CDR3 loop is CASSQVGGTMNTEAFF. CDR3 bases: TGCGCCAGCAGCCAAGTTGGTGGGACGATGAACACTGAAGCTTTCTTT.

The chain carries TRBV4-3 and TRBJ1-1; D call uncertain. V was pared by 0 bases and J by 5 bases, with 10 bases between. Germline loops: CDR1 LGHNA, CDR2 YSLEER. The CDR3 spans 14 residues. CDR3 residues: CASSQDIVSTEAFF. In DNA, the CDR3 is TGCGCCAGCAGCCAAGATATAGTTTCTACTGAAGCTTTCTTT.

The chain employs TRBV7-8 and TRBJ1-1; D may be TRBD1 (6 bases). CDR1 and CDR2 from the germline V gene are SGHVS and FQNEAQ. CDR3 length: 14 residues. Trimming shortened V by 5 bases and J by 2 bases, and 12 bases separated the two germline ends. The CDR3 spells CASSSYRANTEAFF. The CDR3 DNA is TGTGCCAGCAGCAGCTACAGGGCTAACACTGAAGCTTTCTTT.

The rearrangement links TRBV4-2 to TRBJ2-7; D not certain. V lost 0 bases and J 3 bases, leaving 9 bases between the germline ends. The CDR3 runs 14 residues. Germline loops: CDR1 LGHNA, CDR2 YNFKEQ. This chain's CDR3 is CASSQDWLNYEQYF. The CDR3 DNA sequence: TGTGCCAGCAGCCAAGATTGGCTCAACTACGAGCAGTACTTC.

The gene calls are TRBV6-5 and TRBJ2-1; no clear D gene. V dropped 0 bases and J dropped 1 base, with 4 bases sitting between them. Germline CDR1 MNHEY, CDR2 SVGAGI. The CDR3 totals 14 residues. CDR3 sequence (DNA): TGTGCCAGCAGTTACTCGCCTTCCTACAATGAGCAGTTCTTC. Translating gives CASSYSPSYNEQFF.

This chain links TRBV6-2 or TRBV6-3 with TRBJ2-7; 8 bases line up with TRBD1. Germline V CDR1 and CDR2: MNHEY, SVGEGT. V was pared by 5 bases and J by 6 bases, with 3 bases of the junction left unmatched. This CDR3 comprises 12 residues. CDR3 in amino acids: CASSPDRVEQYF. In DNA, the CDR3 is TGTGCCAGCAGTCCGGACAGGGTCGAGCAGTACTTC.

This rearrangement joins TRBV2 to TRBJ1-5; 11 bases align to TRBD1. V dropped 4 bases and J dropped 6; count of bases not matched to a gene: 5. The V gene's germline CDR1 is SNHLY and CDR2 FYNNEI. This CDR3 is built from 15 residues. The CDR3 is CASSGTGGGGQPQHF. CDR3 in DNA: TGTGCCAGCAGTGGGACAGGGGGCGGAGGTCAGCCCCAGCATTTT. The complete variable domain, with remaining parts taken from reference TRBV2 and TRBJ1-5, reads EPEVTQTPSHQVTQMGQEVILRCVPISNHLYFYWYRQILGQKVEFLVSFYNNEISEKSEIFDDQFSVERPDGSNFTLKIRSTKLEDSAMYFCASSGTGGGGQPQHFGDGTRLSIL.

The rearrangement uses TRBV11-2 and TRBJ1-6, with D uncertain. CDR3 length equals 15 residues. Trimming left V 0 bases short and J 7 bases short, with 10 bases between. CDR1 is SGHAT and CDR2 is FQNNGV in the germline V gene. CDR3 DNA: TGTGCCAGCAGCTTAGATCCTGCGGGGAATTCACCCCTCCACTTT. It encodes CASSLDPAGNSPLHF.

This clone was seen repeatedly, ten times or more. This chain uses TRBV4-1 with TRBJ2-7; 7 nucleotides align to TRBD1. The trim removed 3 bases at V and 5 bases at J, leaving 19 bases unmatched. The CDR3 spans 18 residues. In germline, CDR1 is MGHRA, CDR2 YSYEKL. The CDR3 sequence is CASSQTATGFGSKNEQYF. DNA for the CDR3: TGCGCCAGCAGCCAGACCGCGACAGGGTTTGGGAGTAAGAACGAGCAGTACTTC.

The DNA of the CDR3 is TGTGCCAGCAGCGCCAGAGGACAGGGTAATTCACCCCTCCACTTT. Protein sequence: CASSARGQGNSPLHF. The chain recombines TRBV28 with TRBJ1-6; 8 positions agree with TRBD1. Per the germline V gene, CDR1 is MDHEN and CDR2 is SYDVKM. V lost 6 bases to trimming and J lost 6 bases; unmatched junction nucleotides: 7. This CDR3 comprises 15 residues.

The chain employs TRBV2 and TRBJ1-3; D perhaps matches TRBD1 (5 bases). Per germline, CDR1 SNHLY and CDR2 FYNNEI. The CDR3 consists of 14 residues. Here the CDR3 DNA reads TGTGCATCCATTAAAGGGGCAGACGGAAACACCATATATTTT. Translated: CASIKGADGNTIYF.

J is TRBJ1-5 and V is TRBV13; 8 bases fit TRBD1. The CDR3 is made up of 14 amino acids. V was clipped by 4 bases and J by 4 bases; unmatched bases: 3. Germline assignment: CDR1 PRHDT and CDR2 FYEKMQ (reference sequence). The CDR3 is CASSSRGLNQPQHF. The CDR3 bases are TGTGCCAGCAGCTCCAGGGGGCTAAATCAGCCCCAGCATTTT.

The chain carries TRBV6-2 or TRBV6-3 and TRBJ2-3, with a weak D call TRBD2 (6 bases). This CDR3 has 16 amino acids. V lost 2 bases, J lost 4 bases, and 16 bases lay in between. Germline values: CDR1 MNHEY, CDR2 SVGEGT. CDR3 sequence (DNA): TGTGCCAGCAGTTACGGCGAGGAGGGGTGGGCAGATACGCAGTATTTT. Protein sequence: CASSYGEEGWADTQYF.